A single TCR beta chain is shown here with its context. Assay used: immunoSEQ multiplex PCR; TCRdb lists only in-frame clones, some missing. The table includes 200,000 to 300,000 clones, roughly 88% detected once. The junction had 9 bases not matched to a gene; V was cut back by 7 bases and J by 2 bases. This CDR3 spans 16 amino acids. Germline CDR1 LGHDT, CDR2 YNNKEL (reference sequence). The entry originates in a study of blood T cell repertoires in COVID-19. For the study at large: The cDNA or gDNA used as material had been derived from T cells, B-cell-depleted T cells, or PBMCs.

Participant ages covered about 18 to 100 years across around 25 US areas. The rearrangement uses TRBV3-1 (or the pseudogene TRBV3-2) and TRBJ2-1, with TRBD2 identical over 9 bases. The sample comprised PBMCs or T cells enriched from blood (not recorded which). This TCR was recovered from a woman in her thirties or forties with acute COVID-19. This CDR3 reads CASTLAGSPTYNEQFF. CDR3 bases: TGTGCCAGCACCCTAGCGGGATCCCCGACCTACAATGAGCAGTTCTTC.